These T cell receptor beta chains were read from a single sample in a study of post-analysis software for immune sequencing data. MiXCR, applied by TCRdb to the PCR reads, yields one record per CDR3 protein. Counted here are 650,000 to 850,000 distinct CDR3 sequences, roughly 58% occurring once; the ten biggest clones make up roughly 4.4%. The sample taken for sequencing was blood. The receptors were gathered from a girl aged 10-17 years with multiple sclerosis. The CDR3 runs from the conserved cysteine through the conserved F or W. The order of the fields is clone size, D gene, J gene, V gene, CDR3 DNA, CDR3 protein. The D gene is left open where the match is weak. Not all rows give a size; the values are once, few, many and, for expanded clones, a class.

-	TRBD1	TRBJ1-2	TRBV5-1	TGCGCCAGCAGCTTGGAACCGGGACAGGGGGCAAGTGGCTACACCTTC	CASSLEPGQGASGYTF
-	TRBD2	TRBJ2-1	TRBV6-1	TGTGCCAGCAGGGGGGACGGACCGGGACTAGCGGGAATCGAGCAGTTCTTC	CASRGDGPGLAGIEQFF
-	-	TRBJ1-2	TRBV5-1	TGCGCCAGCAGCTCCCGGACGGATAACGCCCTCTACACCTTC	CASSSRTDNALYTF
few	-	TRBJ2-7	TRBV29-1	TGCAGCGTACGGACCGATTCCTACGAGCAGTACTTC	CSVRTDSYEQYF
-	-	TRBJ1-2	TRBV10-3	TGTGCCATCAGCGCGGACGGTAACTATGGCTACACCTTC	CAISADGNYGYTF
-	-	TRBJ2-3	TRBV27	TGTGCCAGCAGTTTAGAGGGGCGGAGCACAGATACGCAGTATTTT	CASSLEGRSTDTQYF
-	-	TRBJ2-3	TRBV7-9	TGTGCCAGCAGCGCGAAGGACTTACCTAGCACAGATACGCAGTATTTT	CASSAKDLPSTDTQYF
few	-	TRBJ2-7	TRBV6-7	TGTGCCAGCAGTCCTCGGACCGCGATCGAACGCGTGGTCTACGAGCAGTACTTC	CASSPRTAIERVVYEQYF
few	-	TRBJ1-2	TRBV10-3	TGTGCCACCTTTCGCGACACGAACTATGGATATGGCTACACCTTC	CATFRDTNYGYGYTF
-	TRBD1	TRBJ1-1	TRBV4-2	TGTGCCAGCAGCAAAGGACAGGGGACACGTGAAGCTTTCTTT	CASSKGQGTREAFF
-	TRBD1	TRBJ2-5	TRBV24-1	TGTGCCACCAGTGATTTGACAGGGGGGCAAGAGACCCAGTACTTC	CATSDLTGGQETQYF
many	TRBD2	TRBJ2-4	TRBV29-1	TGCAGCGCTGGGACTAGCGAGAACATTCAGTACTTC	CSAGTSENIQYF
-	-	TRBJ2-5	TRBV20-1	TGCAGTGCCCTAGAGGACTCATTTCAAGAGACCCAGTACTTC	CSALEDSFQETQYF
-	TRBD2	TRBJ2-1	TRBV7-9	TGTGCCAGCAGCACGGGGGGTCGGTCGGGTGAGCAGTTCTTC	CASSTGGRSGEQFF
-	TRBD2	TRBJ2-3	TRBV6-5	TGTGCCAGCAGTCTAGCGGGGTCTTACACAGATACGCAGTATTTT	CASSLAGSYTDTQYF
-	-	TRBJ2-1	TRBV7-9	TGTGCCAGCAGCGGGCCGGACTCCCACTCCTACAATGAGCAGTTCTTC	CASSGPDSHSYNEQFF
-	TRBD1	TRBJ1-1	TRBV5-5	TGTGCCAGCAGCTTGGTCCCGACAGGGGGTGAAACTTTCTTT	CASSLVPTGGETFF
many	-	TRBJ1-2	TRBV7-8	TGTGCCAGCAGCTTAGTGAGGGGTCATGGCTACACCTTC	CASSLVRGHGYTF
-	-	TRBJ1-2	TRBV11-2	TGTGCCAGCAGCTTAGTCGGCAGCAATCCCTATGGCTACACCTTC	CASSLVGSNPYGYTF
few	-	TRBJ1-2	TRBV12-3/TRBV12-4	TGTGCCAGCAGTTTGGCCCCGGGACGAAACTATGGCTACACCTTC	CASSLAPGRNYGYTF
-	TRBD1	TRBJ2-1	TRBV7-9	TGTGCCAGCAGCCGAGGACAGGGAATCATCTACAATGAGCAGTTCTTC	CASSRGQGIIYNEQFF
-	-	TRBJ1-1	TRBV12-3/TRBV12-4	TGTGCCAGCAGGCCGAGTGGGTGGTTGTACACTGAAGCTTTCTTT	CASRPSGWLYTEAFF
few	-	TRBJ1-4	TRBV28	TGTGCCAGCAGCTTGGGAACAGCCGCAACTAATGAAAAACTGTTTTTT	CASSLGTAATNEKLFF
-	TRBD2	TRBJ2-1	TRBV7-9	TGTGCCAGCAGCTCAGCGGGGGGGAGCTCCTACAATGAGCAGTTCTTC	CASSSAGGSSYNEQFF
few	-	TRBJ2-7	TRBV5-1	TGCGCCAGCAGTTCCCAGGACTACGAGCAGTACTTC	CASSSQDYEQYF
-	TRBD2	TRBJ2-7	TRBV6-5	TGTGCCAGCAGCCGGAGCGGGAGAATCTACGAGCAGTACTTC	CASSRSGRIYEQYF
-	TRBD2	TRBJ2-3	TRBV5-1	TGCGCCAGCAGCGCCGAACTAGCGGGGGGGATGGCAGATACGCAGTATTTT	CASSAELAGGMADTQYF
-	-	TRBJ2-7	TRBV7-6	TGTGCCAGCAGCGACTTCGATGGGGAGTACTTC	CASSDFDGEYF
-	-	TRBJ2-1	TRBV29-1	TGCAGCGTTACCCTGGGGGGAACGTACAGTGAGCAGTTCTTC	CSVTLGGTYSEQFF
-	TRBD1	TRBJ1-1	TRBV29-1	TGCAGCGCCTCGCCAAGCACAGGGGGCTCGTCTGAAGCTTTCTTT	CSASPSTGGSSEAFF
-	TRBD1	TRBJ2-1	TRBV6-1	TGTGCCAGCAGTGAAAGACAGGGCTACTACAATGAGCAGTTCTTC	CASSERQGYYNEQFF
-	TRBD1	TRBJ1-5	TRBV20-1	TGCAGTGCCAGACGACAGGGAGTAAATCAGCCCCAGCATTTT	CSARRQGVNQPQHF
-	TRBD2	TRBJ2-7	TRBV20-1	TGCAGTGCCGTCGGGGGGAGCTCCTACAATGAGCAGTACTTC	CSAVGGSSYNEQYF
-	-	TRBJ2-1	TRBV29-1	TGCAGCGTCGGACAGAGGCTAGTGAATGAGCAGTTCTTC	CSVGQRLVNEQFF